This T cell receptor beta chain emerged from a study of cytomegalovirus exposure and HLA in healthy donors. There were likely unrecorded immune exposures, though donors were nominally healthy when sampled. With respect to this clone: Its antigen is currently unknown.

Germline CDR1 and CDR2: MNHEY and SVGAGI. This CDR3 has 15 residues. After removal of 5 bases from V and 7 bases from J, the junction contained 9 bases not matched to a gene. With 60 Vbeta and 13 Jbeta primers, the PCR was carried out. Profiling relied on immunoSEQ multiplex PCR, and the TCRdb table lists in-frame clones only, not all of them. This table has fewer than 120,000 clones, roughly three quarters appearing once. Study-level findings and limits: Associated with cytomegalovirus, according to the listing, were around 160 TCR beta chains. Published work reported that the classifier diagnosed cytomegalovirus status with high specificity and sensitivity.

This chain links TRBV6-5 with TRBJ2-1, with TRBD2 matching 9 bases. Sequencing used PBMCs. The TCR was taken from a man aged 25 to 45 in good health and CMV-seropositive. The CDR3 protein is CASSRTSAMGNEQFF. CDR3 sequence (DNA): TGTGCCAGCAGTCGGACTAGCGCTATGGGGAATGAGCAGTTCTTC.